The T cell receptor beta chain under discussion was sequenced for a study of blood T cell repertoires in COVID-19. This clone was seen just once. Germline V CDR1 and CDR2: GTSNPN, SVGIG (reference sequence). V lost 6 bases and J 4 bases, leaving 9 bases between the germline ends. The CDR3 spans 12 residues. This table comes from immunoSEQ multiplex PCR, and its TCRdb copy is limited to in-frame clones, with some not included. The sample includes about 250,000 clones, 65% to 90% of them seen just once. The receptor comes from a man aged 50-59 years with active or convalescent COVID-19. Material for sequencing was peripheral blood. The J gene is TRBJ1-4, the V gene TRBV30; D might be TRBD1 (5 bases). The CDR3 loop reads CACDSYNEKLFF. The CDR3 nucleotides are TGTGCCTGCGACAGTTATAATGAAAAACTGTTTTTT.